This T cell receptor (beta chain) was retrieved from a study of blood T cell repertoires in COVID-19 (dated by TCRdb to 2020 to 2021). Turning to the overall study: Samples covering the acute and convalescent phases of COVID-19 were provided by collaborators in the United States, Italy and Spain. The prospective study material was composed of cDNA or gDNA derived from T cells, B-cell-depleted T cells, or PBMCs. The sample metadata nearly always contained a de-identified subject ID, COVID-19 status, age in years and sex. Subjects who had been exposed to COVID-19, were actively infected with it, or had recovered from it provided the deeply sampled blood TCRbeta repertoires that made up the dataset. Samples came from the ongoing ImmuneRACE study (first 160 participants) plus 1,254 subjects from 6 global collaborators. The repertoires were released in a freely available public database meant as a resource for research on the immune response to SARS-CoV-2. Where HLA class I and class II types were available, the types were taken from metadata supplied by the sample provider, not from assay-based typing.

Each collaborating institution followed its own protocols to collect whole blood in K2EDTA tubes. For TCRbeta analysis, collaborators shipped samples as frozen whole blood, isolated PBMCs, or DNA extracted from either of those sample types. Results the study describes overall, beyond this receptor: How much clinical and demographic metadata was included differed by source and by participant, and the metadata was provided uncurated.

Germline trimming amounts to 6 bases on V and 3 bases on J, with 2 as the count of junction bases outside the gene matches. The CDR3 covers 13 residues, taking in both the cysteine and the phenylalanine. Just CDR3 DNA is preserved here, 39 bases in frame from base 1. With respect to this clone: Its binding antigen is unknown. Base quality data are lacking; no much larger clone is found one base away.

TCRbeta CDR3 regions were amplified from genomic DNA using the immunoSEQ Assay, a bias-controlled multiplex PCR. In the original analysis: The number of nucleated cells in each sample was estimated from the amplification of reference gene primers within the assay. To quantify the absolute abundance of each unique TCRbeta CDR3 rearrangement, sequence reads were collapsed and filtered. For each sample, productive Simpson clonality was calculated as the square root of Simpson's diversity index across productive rearrangements. As stored in TCRdb, this immuneACCESS dataset retains in-frame rearrangements with V and J assigned. A fraction of the clones does not appear; measured against another copy, unresolved V genes explain less than half of the discrepancy, and the remainder lacks a known reason. V and J calls and clone size are copied from that table; D and trimming were computed from the DNA. The table for this sample lists roughly 100,000 clones; roughly four fifths of them were counted only once. More than 4.5% of the sample belongs to the ten largest clones.

The receptor comes from a man in his 60s with acute or convalescent COVID-19. Material for sequencing was peripheral blood. The chain links TRBV12-3 or TRBV12-4 with TRBJ2-1; the central 7 bases match TRBD1. For the CDR3, the sequence is CASRGTDYNEQFF. The DNA is TGTGCCAGCAGGGGGACAGACTACAATGAGCAGTTCTTC.